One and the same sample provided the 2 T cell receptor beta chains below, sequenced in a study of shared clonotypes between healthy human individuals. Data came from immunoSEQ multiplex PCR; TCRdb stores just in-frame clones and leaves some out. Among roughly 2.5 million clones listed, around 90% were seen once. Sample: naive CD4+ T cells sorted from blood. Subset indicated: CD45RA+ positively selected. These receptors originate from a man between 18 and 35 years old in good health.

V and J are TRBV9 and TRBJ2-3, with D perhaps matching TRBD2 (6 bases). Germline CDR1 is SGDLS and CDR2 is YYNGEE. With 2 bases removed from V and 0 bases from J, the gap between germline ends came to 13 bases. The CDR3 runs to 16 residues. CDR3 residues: CASSVGGAASTDTQYF. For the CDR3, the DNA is TGTGCCAGCAGCGTGGGCGGGGCTGCTAGCACAGATACGCAGTATTTT.

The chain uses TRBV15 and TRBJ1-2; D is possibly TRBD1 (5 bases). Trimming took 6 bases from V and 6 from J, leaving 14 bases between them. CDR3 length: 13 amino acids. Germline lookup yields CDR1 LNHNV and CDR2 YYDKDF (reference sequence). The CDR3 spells CATREWGGDGYTF. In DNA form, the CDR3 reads TGTGCCACCAGGGAATGGGGCGGGGATGGCTACACCTTC.